The present T cell receptor beta chain was sequenced within a study of T-cell reconstitution after alpha-beta-depleted transplantation in children. Germline lookup yields CDR1 SGHRS and CDR2 YFSETQ. V lost 4 bases to trimming and J lost 11 bases; unmatched junction nucleotides: 6. The CDR3 has 11 amino acids. This clonotype was detected only a few times. The TCRbeta library was prepared with unique molecular identifiers. TCRdb reanalysed the PCR reads using MiXCR and keeps one entry per CDR3 protein. The repertoire holds some 640,000 distinct CDR3 sequences, with 16% as singletons. Sequenced material: PBMCs from the stem cell graft donor, taken from the stem cell graft. This chain uses TRBV5-1 with TRBJ2-7; TRBD1 matches at 7 bases. The TCR sequence derives from a human donor who donated a stem cell graft to a child with acute myeloid leukemia. The CDR3 DNA reads as TGCGCCAGCAGCGGCGACAGGGAGAAGTACTTC. Translation gives CASSGDREKYF. Full variable domain (remainder filled in from reference TRBV5-1 and TRBJ2-7): KAGVTQTPRYLIKTRGQQVTLSCSPISGHRSVSWYQQTPGQGLQFLFEYFSETQRNKGNFPGRFSGRQFSNSRSEMNVSTLELGDSALYLCASSGDREKYFGPGTRLTVT.